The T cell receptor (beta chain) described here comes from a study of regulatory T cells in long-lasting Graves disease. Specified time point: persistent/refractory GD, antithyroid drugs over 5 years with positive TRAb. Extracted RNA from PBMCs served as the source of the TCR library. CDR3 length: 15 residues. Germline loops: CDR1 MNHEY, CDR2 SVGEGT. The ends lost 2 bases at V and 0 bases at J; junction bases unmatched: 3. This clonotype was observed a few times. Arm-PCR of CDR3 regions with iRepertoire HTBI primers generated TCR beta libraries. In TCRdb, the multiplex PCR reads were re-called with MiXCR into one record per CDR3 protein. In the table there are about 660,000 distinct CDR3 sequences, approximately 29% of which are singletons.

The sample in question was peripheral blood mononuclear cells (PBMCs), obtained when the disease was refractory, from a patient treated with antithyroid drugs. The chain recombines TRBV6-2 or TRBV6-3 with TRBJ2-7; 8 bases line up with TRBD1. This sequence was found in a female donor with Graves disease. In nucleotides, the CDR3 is TGTGCCAGCAGTTACCCCGGGACAGGCTCCTACGAGCAGTACTTC. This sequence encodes CASSYPGTGSYEQYF.